This T cell receptor (beta chain) was found in a study of blood T cell repertoires in COVID-19. Study background: Samples representing acute and convalescent COVID-19 were sourced from the United States, Italy and Spain. Nucleic acid was either cDNA or gDNA, and it came from T cells, B-cell-depleted T cells, or PBMCs.

Enrolment of Seattle patients took place during active infection, and they were followed longitudinally. The CDR3 spans 15 residues. CDR1 SEHNR and CDR2 FQNEAQ come from the germline V gene (reference sequence). With 6 bases clipped from V and 4 bases from J, the junction kept 10 bases outside the gene matches. How the authors handled the data: Amplification of reference gene primers was used by the study to estimate nucleated cell counts. Sequencing used immunoSEQ multiplex PCR; TCRdb keeps in-frame clones, though not all of them. D and trimming come from the DNA, and the V and J calls and clone size come from that table. The data contain around 60,000 clones, more than 70% of them singletons.

The sequenced sample was peripheral blood. The sequence was collected from a man aged 60-69 years with COVID-19, enrolled during active disease. The rearrangement uses TRBV7-9 and TRBJ2-5, with 8 bases matching TRBD2. The CDR3 loop reads CASSGAAGVRETQYF. The CDR3, as DNA: TGTGCCAGCAGTGGGGCAGCGGGAGTACGAGAGACCCAGTACTTC.